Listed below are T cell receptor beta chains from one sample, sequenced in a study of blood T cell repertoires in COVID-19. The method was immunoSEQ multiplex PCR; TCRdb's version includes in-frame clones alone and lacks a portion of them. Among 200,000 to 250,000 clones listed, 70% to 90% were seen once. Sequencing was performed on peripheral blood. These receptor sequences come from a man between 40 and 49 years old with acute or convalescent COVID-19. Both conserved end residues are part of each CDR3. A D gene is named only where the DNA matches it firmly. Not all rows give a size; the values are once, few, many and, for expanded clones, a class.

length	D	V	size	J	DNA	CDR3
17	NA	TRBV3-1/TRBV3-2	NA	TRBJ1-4	TGTGCCAGCAGCCAAGGTCCAGGGGTAAAGCCGGATGAAAAACTGTTTTTT	CASSQGPGVKPDEKLFF
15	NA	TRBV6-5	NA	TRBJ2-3	TGTGCCAGCGCCCCGTTTTTTCTGGGGGGAGATACGCAGTATTTT	CASAPFFLGGDTQYF
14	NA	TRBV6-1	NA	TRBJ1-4	TGTGCCAGCAGTGATCGGTCAACTAATGAAAAACTGTTTTTT	CASSDRSTNEKLFF
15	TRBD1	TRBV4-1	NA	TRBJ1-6	TGCGCCAGCAGCCAAGGTGGACAGGGGTTCTCACCCCTCCACTTT	CASSQGGQGFSPLHF
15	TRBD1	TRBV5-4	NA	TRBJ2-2	TGTGCCAGCAGCTTCGGGACAGGGTACACCGGGGAGCTGTTTTTT	CASSFGTGYTGELFF
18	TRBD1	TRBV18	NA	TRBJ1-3	TGTGCCAGCTCACGACTAGAGGGGGCGGCAATCTCTGGAAACACCATATATTTT	CASSRLEGAAISGNTIYF
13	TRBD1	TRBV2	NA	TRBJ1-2	TGTGCCAGCAAGCTCGACAGGGGATACGGCTACACCTTC	CASKLDRGYGYTF
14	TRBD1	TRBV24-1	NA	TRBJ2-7	TGTGCCACCAGTGGAGGACAGGGTTCGTGGGAGCAGTACTTC	CATSGGQGSWEQYF
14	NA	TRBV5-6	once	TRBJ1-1	TGTGCCAGCAGCTTGCAGGGATCGGTCACTGAAGCTTTCTTT	CASSLQGSVTEAFF
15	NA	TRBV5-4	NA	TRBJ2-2	TGTGCCAGCAGCCGGGGGACGGATCACACCGGGGAGCTGTTTTTT	CASSRGTDHTGELFF
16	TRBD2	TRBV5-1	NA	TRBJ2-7	TGCGCCAGCAGCCCGGGTGGGACTAGCGGATTCTACGAGCAGTACTTC	CASSPGGTSGFYEQYF
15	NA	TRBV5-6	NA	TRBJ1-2	TGTGCCAGCAGCTCGCCGGATTACAGGGCCTATGGCTACACCTTC	CASSSPDYRAYGYTF
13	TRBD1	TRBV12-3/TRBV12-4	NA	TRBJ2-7	TGTGCCAGCAGTTTGGGGACAGGGAGCGAGCAGTACTTC	CASSLGTGSEQYF
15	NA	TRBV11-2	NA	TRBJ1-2	TGTGCCAGCAGCTTAGTGGCAGGGTGGAACTATGGCTACACCTTC	CASSLVAGWNYGYTF
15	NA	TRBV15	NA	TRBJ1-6	TGTGCCACCAGCAGAGAGCACACCTATAATTCACCCCTCCACTTT	CATSREHTYNSPLHF
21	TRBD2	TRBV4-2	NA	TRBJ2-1	TGTGCCAGCAGCCTCCAGCCCTTGGCTAGCGGGGGGGTGAGCTCCTACAATGAGCAGTTCTTC	CASSLQPLASGGVSSYNEQFF
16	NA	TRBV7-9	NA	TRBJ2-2	TGTGCCAGCAGCAATGGAGGACAGACGAACACCGGGGAGCTGTTTTTT	CASSNGGQTNTGELFF
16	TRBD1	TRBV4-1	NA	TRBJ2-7	TGCGCCAGCAGCCATCCTACGGGACAGGGGGGGAACGAGCAGTACTTC	CASSHPTGQGGNEQYF
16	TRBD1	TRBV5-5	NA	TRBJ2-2	TGTGCCAGCAGCGCTAGAGGGGGCGACGCCACCGGGGAGCTGTTTTTT	CASSARGGDATGELFF
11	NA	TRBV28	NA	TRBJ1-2	TGTGCCAGCAGGCTAGGCTATGGCTACACCTTC	CASRLGYGYTF
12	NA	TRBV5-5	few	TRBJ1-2	TGTGCCAGCAGCTTGGGGAGCTATGGCTACACCTTC	CASSLGSYGYTF
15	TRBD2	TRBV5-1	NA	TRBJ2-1	TGCGCCAGCAGCTTGGGGAGCGGGGCCTACAATGAGCAGTTCTTC	CASSLGSGAYNEQFF
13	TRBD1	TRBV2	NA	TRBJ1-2	TGTGCCAGCAAGGGGACAGCTAACTATGGCTACACCTTC	CASKGTANYGYTF
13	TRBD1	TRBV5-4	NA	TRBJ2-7	TGTGCCAGCAGCCTATTAACAGGGGGAGAGCAGTACTTC	CASSLLTGGEQYF
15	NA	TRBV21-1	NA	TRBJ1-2	TGTGCCAGCACCCACCGAACAGGGCCAAACTATGGCTACACCTTC	CASTHRTGPNYGYTF
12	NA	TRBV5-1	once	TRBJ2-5	TGCGCCAGCAGCTTGGGAGTGGAGACCCAGTACTTC	CASSLGVETQYF
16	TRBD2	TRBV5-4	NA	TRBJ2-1	TGTGCCAGCAGCCCGGGGGGCGGGGGGTTGTACAATGAGCAGTTCTTC	CASSPGGGGLYNEQFF
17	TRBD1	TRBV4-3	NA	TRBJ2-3	TGCGCCAGCAGCCAAGACAAAGGACAGGGAGCCACAGATACGCAGTATTTT	CASSQDKGQGATDTQYF
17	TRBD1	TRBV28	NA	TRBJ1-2	TGTGCCAGCAGTTCCCAGGGACAGGGGGCGACTAACTATGGCTACACCTTC	CASSSQGQGATNYGYTF
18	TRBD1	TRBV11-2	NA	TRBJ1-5	TGTGCCAGCAGCCCGGCCGGACAGGGGGATTCACTTGATCAGCCCCAGCATTTT	CASSPAGQGDSLDQPQHF
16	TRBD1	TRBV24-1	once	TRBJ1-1	TGTGCCACCAGTGATAGCCGGGACAGGGGAGGCACTGAAGCTTTCTTT	CATSDSRDRGGTEAFF
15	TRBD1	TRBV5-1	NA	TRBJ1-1	TGCGCCAGCAGGGAAAAGGACGGAAGACAGGGTGAAGCTTTCTTT	CASREKDGRQGEAFF
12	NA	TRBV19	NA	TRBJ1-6	TGTGCCAGTAGTATAGTGGAGGGGCCCCTCCACTTT	CASSIVEGPLHF
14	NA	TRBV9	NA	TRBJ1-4	TGTGCCAGCAGCGTTAGCGGGGGGCCTGAAAAACTGTTTTTT	CASSVSGGPEKLFF
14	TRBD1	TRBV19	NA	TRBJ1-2	TGTGCCAGTAGACCGACAGGGGGAAACTATGGCTACACCTTC	CASRPTGGNYGYTF
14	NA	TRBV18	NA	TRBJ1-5	TGTGCCAGCTCCCCGGACACGAGCAATCAGCCCCAGCATTTT	CASSPDTSNQPQHF
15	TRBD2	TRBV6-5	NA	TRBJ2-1	TGTGCCAGCAGGGGTGGACTAGCGGGGGTCGGGGAGCAGTTCTTC	CASRGGLAGVGEQFF